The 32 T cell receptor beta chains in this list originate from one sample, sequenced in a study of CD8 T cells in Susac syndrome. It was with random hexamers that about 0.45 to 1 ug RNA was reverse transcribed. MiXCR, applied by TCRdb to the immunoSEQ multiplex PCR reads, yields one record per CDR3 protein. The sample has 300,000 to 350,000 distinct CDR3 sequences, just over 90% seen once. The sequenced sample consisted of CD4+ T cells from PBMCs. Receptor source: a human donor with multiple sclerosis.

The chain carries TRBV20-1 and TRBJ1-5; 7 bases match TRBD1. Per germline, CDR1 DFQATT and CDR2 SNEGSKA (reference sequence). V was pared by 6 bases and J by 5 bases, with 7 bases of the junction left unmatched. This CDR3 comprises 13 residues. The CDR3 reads CSATGTADQPQHF. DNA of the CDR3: TGCAGTGCCACCGGGACAGCGGATCAGCCCCAGCATTTT.

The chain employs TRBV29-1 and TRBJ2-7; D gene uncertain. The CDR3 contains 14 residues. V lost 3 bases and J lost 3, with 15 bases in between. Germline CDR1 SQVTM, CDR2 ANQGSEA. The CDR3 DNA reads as TGCAGCGTTGAGACGATGGGGAAAGGCTACGAGCAGTACTTC. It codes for CSVETMGKGYEQYF.

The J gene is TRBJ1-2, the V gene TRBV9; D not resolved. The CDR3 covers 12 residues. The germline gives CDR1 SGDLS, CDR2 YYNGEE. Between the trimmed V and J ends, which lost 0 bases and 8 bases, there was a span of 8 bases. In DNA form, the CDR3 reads TGTGCCAGCAGCGTAGAGTCAAGGGGCTACACCTTC. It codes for CASSVESRGYTF.

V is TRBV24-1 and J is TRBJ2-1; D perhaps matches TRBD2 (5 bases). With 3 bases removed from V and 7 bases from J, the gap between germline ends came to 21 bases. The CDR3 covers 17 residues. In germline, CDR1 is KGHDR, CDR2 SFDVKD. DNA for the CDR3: TGTGCCACCAGTGATGCGAAGACACAAAACTGGAGGAATGAGCAGTTCTTC. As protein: CATSDAKTQNWRNEQFF.

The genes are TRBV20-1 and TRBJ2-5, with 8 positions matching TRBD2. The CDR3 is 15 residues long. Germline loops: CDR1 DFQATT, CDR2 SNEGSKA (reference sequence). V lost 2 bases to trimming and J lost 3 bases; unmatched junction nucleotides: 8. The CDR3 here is CSARNAGGGEETQYF. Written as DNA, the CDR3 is TGCAGTGCTAGAAACGCGGGAGGAGGGGAAGAGACCCAGTACTTC.

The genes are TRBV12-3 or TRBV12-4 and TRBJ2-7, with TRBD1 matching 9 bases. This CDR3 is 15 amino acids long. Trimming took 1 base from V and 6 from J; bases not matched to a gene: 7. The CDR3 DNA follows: TGTGCCAGCAGTTTAGGGGGGACAGGGTTGGCCGAGCAGTACTTC. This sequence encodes CASSLGGTGLAEQYF.

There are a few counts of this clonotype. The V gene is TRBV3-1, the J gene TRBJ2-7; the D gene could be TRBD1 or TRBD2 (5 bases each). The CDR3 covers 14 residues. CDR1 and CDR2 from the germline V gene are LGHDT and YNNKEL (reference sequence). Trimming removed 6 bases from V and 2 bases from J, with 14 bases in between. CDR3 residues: CASSFAGGPYEQYF. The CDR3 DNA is TGTGCCAGCAGTTTCGCTGGGGGTCCCTACGAGCAGTACTTC.

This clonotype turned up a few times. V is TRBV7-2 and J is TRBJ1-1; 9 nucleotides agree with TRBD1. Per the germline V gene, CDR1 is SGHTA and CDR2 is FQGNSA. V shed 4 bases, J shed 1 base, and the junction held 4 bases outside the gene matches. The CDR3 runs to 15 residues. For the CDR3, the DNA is TGTGCCAGCAGCTGGGGGACAGGGCGGAACACTGAAGCTTTCTTT. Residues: CASSWGTGRNTEAFF.

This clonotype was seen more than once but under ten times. As DNA, the CDR3 is TGTGCCAGCAGTTCTAGGGACTATGGCTACACCTTC. Encoded protein: CASSSRDYGYTF. The V call is TRBV6-5, the J call TRBJ1-2; no firm D call. V lost 4 bases and J 3 bases, leaving 6 bases between the germline ends. Germline V lookup: CDR1 MNHEY, CDR2 SVGAGI. This CDR3 has 12 residues.

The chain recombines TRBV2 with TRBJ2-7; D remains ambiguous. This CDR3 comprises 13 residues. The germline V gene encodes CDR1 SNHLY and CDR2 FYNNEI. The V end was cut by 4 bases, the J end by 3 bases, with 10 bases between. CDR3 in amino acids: CASSVGGDYEQYF. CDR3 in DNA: TGTGCCAGCAGTGTCGGTGGGGACTACGAGCAGTACTTC. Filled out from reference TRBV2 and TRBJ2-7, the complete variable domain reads EPEVTQTPSHQVTQMGQEVILRCVPISNHLYFYWYRQILGQKVEFLVSFYNNEISEKSEIFDDQFSVERPDGSNFTLKIRSTKLEDSAMYFCASSVGGDYEQYFGPGTRLTVT.

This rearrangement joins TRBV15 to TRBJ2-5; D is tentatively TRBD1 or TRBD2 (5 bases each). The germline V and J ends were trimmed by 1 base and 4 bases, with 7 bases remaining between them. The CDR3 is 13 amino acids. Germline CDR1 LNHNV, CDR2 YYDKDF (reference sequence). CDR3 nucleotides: TGTGCCACCAGCAGAGGGGGGACAGAGACCCAGTACTTC. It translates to CATSRGGTETQYF.

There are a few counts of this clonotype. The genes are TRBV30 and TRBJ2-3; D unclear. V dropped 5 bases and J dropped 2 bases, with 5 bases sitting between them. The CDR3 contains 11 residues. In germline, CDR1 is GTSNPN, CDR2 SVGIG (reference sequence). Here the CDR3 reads CAWGTTDTQYF. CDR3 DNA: TGTGCCTGGGGAACCACAGATACGCAGTATTTT.

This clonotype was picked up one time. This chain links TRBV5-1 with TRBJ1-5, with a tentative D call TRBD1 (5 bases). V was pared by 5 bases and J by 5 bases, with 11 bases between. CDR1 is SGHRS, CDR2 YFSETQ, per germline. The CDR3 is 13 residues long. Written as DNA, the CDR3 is TGCGCCAGCAGAGCAAGGGACGATCAGCCCCAGCATTTT. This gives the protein CASRARDDQPQHF.

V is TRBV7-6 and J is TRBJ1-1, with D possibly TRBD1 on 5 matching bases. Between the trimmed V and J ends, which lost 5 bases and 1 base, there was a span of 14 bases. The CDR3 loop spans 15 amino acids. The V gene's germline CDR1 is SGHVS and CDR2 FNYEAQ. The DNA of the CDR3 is TGTGCCAGCAGCCGCGGGACCCTCAAGAACACTGAAGCTTTCTTT. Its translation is CASSRGTLKNTEAFF. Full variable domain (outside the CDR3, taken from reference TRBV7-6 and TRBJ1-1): GAGVSQSPRYKVTKRGQDVALRCDPISGHVSLYWYRQALGQGPEFLTYFNYEAQQDKSGLPNDRFSAERPEGSISTLTIQRTEQRDSAMYRCASSRGTLKNTEAFFGQGTRLTVV.

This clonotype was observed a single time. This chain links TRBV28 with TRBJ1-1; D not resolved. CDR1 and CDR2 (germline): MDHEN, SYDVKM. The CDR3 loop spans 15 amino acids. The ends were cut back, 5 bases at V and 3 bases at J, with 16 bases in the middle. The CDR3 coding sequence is TGTGCCAGCAGTCCTGGATCCCCGGGAGACACTGAAGCTTTCTTT. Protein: CASSPGSPGDTEAFF.

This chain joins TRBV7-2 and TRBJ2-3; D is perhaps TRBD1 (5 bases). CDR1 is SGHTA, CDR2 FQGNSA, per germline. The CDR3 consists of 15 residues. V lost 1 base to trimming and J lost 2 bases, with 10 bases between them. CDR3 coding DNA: TGTGCCAGCAGCTTAGGATCAGGGAACACAGATACGCAGTATTTT. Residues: CASSLGSGNTDTQYF. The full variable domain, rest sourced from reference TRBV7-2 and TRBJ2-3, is GAGVSQSPSNKVTEKGKDVELRCDPISGHTALYWYRQSLGQGLEFLIYFQGNSAPDKSGLPSDRFSAERTGGSVSTLTIQRTQQEDSAVYLCASSLGSGNTDTQYFGPGTRLTVL.

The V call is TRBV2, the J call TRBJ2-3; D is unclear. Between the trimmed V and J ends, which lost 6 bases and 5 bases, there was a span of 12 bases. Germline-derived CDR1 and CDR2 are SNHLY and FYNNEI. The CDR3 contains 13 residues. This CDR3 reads CASSFSDVDTQYF. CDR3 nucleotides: TGTGCCAGCAGCTTCTCGGACGTAGATACGCAGTATTTT.

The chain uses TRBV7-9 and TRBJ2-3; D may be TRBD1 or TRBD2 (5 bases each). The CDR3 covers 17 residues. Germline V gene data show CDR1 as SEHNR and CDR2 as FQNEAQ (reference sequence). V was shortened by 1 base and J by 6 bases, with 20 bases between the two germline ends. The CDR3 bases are TGTGCCAGCAGCTTAGGTGGGACGGGAATCCGATCCGATACGCAGTATTTT. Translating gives CASSLGGTGIRSDTQYF.

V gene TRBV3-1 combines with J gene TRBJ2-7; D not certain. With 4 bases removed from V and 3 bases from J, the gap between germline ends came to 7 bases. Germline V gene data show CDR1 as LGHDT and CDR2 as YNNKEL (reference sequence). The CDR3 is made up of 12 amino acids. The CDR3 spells CASSRLGYEQYF. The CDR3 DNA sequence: TGTGCCAGCAGCCGCCTGGGCTACGAGCAGTACTTC.

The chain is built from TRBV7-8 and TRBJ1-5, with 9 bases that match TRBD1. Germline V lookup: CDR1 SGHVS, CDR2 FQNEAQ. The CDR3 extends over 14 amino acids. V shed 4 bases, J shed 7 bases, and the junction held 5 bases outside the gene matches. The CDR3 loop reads CASSSTGGSQPQHF. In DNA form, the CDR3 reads TGTGCCAGCAGCTCCACAGGGGGCTCACAGCCCCAGCATTTT.

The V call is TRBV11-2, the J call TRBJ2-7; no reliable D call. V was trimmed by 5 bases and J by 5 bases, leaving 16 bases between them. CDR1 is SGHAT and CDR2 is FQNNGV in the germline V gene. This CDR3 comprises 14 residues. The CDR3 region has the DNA TGTGCCAGCAGCCGTCTCCAAAGTGTGGACGAGCAGTACTTC. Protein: CASSRLQSVDEQYF. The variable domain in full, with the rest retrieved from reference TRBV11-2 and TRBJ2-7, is EAGVAQSPRYKIIEKRQSVAFWCNPISGHATLYWYQQILGQGPKLLIQFQNNGVVDDSQLPKDRFSAERLKGVDSTLKIQPAKLEDSAVYLCASSRLQSVDEQYFGPGTRLTVT.

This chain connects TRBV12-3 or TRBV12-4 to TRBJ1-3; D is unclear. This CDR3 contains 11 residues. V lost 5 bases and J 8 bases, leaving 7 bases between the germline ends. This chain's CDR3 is CASSIIDTIYF. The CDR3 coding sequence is TGTGCCAGCAGTATAATAGACACCATATATTTT.

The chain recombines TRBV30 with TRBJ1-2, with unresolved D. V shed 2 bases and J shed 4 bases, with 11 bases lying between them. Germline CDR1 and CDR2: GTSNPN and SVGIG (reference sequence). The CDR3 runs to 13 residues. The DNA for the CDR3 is TGTGCCTGGAGTCAACGGATCCCCTATGGCTACACCTTC. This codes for CAWSQRIPYGYTF.

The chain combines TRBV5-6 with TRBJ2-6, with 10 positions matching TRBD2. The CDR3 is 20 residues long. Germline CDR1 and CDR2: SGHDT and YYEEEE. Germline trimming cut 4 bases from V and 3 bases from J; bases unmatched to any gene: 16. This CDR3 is CASSGTLSQREGRGANVLTF. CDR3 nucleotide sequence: TGTGCCAGCAGCGGAACCCTGAGCCAGCGGGAGGGCCGTGGGGCCAACGTCCTGACTTTC.

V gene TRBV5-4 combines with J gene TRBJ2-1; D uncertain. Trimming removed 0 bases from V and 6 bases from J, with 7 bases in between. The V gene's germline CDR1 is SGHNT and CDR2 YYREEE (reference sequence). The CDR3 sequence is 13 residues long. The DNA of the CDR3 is TGTGCCAGCAGCTTGGAGGTCCCCAATGAGCAGTTCTTC. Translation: CASSLEVPNEQFF.

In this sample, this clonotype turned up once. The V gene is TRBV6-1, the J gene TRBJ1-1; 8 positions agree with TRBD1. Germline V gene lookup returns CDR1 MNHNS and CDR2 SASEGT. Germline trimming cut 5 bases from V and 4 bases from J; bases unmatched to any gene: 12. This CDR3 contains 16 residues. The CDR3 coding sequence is TGTGCCAGCAGTCGGATCCGCAGGGGGCGCGGCACTGAAGCTTTCTTT. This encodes CASSRIRRGRGTEAFF.

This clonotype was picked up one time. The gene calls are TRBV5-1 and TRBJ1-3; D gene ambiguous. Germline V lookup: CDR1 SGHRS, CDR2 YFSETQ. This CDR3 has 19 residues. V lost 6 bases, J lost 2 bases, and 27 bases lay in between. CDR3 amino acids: CASILPVGPSLRAGNTIYF. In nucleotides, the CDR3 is TGCGCCAGCATCCTTCCGGTCGGGCCTTCACTTAGGGCTGGAAACACCATATATTTT. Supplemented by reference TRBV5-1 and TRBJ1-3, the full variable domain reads KAGVTQTPRYLIKTRGQQVTLSCSPISGHRSVSWYQQTPGQGLQFLFEYFSETQRNKGNFPGRFSGRQFSNSRSEMNVSTLELGDSALYLCASILPVGPSLRAGNTIYFGEGSWLTVV.

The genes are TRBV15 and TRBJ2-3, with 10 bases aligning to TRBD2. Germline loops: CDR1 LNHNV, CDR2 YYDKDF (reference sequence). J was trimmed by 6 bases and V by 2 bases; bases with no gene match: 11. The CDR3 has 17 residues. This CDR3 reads CATSRSPYSGGTDTQYF. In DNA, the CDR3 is TGTGCCACCAGCAGATCCCCGTATAGCGGGGGGACGGATACGCAGTATTTT.

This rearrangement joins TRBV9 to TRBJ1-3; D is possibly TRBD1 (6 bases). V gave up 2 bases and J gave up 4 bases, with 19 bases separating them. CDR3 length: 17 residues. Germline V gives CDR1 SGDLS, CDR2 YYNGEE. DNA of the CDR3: TGTGCCAGCAGCGTCGGGACATCGGCGTTTGGAGGAAACACCATATATTTT. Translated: CASSVGTSAFGGNTIYF.

CDR3 residues: CASSAGVLAGLETQYF. For the CDR3, the DNA is TGTGCCAGCAGCGCGGGGGTCCTAGCGGGGCTCGAGACCCAGTACTTC. The chain recombines TRBV9 with TRBJ2-5, with 9 bases identical to TRBD2. Germline CDR1 is SGDLS and CDR2 is YYNGEE. The CDR3 extends over 16 amino acids. With V trimmed by 3 bases and J by 5 bases, 11 bases remained unmatched.

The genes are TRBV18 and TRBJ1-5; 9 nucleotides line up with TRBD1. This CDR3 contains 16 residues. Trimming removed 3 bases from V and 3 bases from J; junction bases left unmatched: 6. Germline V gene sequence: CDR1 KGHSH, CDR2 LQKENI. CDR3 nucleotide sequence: TGTGCCAGCTCACCCCGGGGACAGGGAGACAATCAGCCCCAGCATTTT. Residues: CASSPRGQGDNQPQHF.

CDR3 coding DNA: TGCAGTGCTCACAGGGAATGGGGCACAGATACGCAGTATTTT. The encoded protein is CSAHREWGTDTQYF. The V call is TRBV20-1, the J call TRBJ2-3; D perhaps matches TRBD1 (6 bases). V lost 5 bases, J lost 1 base, and 13 bases lay in between. Germline CDR1 is DFQATT and CDR2 is SNEGSKA (reference sequence). There are 14 residues in the CDR3.